This T cell receptor (beta chain) is from a study of blood T cell repertoires in COVID-19. Background on the study: Spain, Italy and the United States supplied samples that represented acute and convalescent COVID-19. T cells, B-cell-depleted T cells, or PBMCs supplied cDNA or gDNA.

Germline values: CDR1 WSHSY, CDR2 SAAADI. V lost 2 bases and J 4 bases, leaving 9 bases between the germline ends. There are 14 residues in the CDR3. Only in-frame clones appear in the TCRdb table, and some are missing; sequencing was by immunoSEQ multiplex PCR. The sample contains under 450,000 clones, 70% to 90% of which appear only once. The chain carries TRBV10-2 and TRBJ2-1; TRBD2 is a possible D gene (5 bases). This receptor was obtained from a woman aged 55-69 years with COVID-19, enrolled during active disease. Source material: peripheral blood. This CDR3 is CASSERSGYNEQFF. CDR3 nucleotide sequence: TGCGCCAGCAGTGAGAGAAGCGGTTACAATGAGCAGTTCTTC.